Listed below are T cell receptor beta chains from one sample, sequenced in a study of PD-1 blockade in classical Hodgkin lymphoma. Using immunoSEQ multiplex PCR, the repertoire was profiled, and TCRdb retains in-frame clones only, with some absent. The sample records 150,000 or so clones, approximately 81% being singletons. Sample: peripheral blood mononuclear cells (PBMCs), taken before the second cycle of nivolumab. These receptors were collected from a human donor with classical Hodgkin lymphoma. Both conserved end residues are part of each CDR3. The order of the fields is clone size, V gene, J gene, CDR3 protein. Expanded clones are given a class, and other clones once, few, many or no size at all.

size: .
V: TRBV5-5
J: TRBJ2-1
CDR3: CASSLAGGPPYNEQFF

size: few
V: TRBV6-6
J: TRBJ2-7
CDR3: CASSPGLDEQYF

size: .
V: TRBV29-1
J: TRBJ1-1
CDR3: CSVAGPAEAFF

size: .
V: TRBV4-2
J: TRBJ2-7
CDR3: CASSQDLGAPYEQYF

size: .
V: TRBV5-4
J: TRBJ2-4
CDR3: CASSLGGAKNIQYF

size: .
V: TRBV7-9
J: TRBJ1-2
CDR3: CASSTQQGVLSSSGYTF

size: .
V: TRBV19
J: TRBJ2-4
CDR3: CASSLGQGAAKNIQYF

size: .
V: TRBV6-6
J: TRBJ2-5
CDR3: CASIPDSSLWETQYF

size: .
V: TRBV5-1
J: TRBJ2-2
CDR3: CASSPSAGVAGELFF

size: .
V: TRBV6-5
J: TRBJ1-2
CDR3: CASSRGEGSGYTF

size: .
V: TRBV18
J: TRBJ2-7
CDR3: CASSPNGYEQYF

size: .
V: TRBV7-2
J: TRBJ2-3
CDR3: CASSLLRDTDTQYF

size: .
V: TRBV7-6
J: TRBJ2-7
CDR3: CASSLGTSGSLAYEQYF

size: .
V: TRBV30
J: TRBJ2-5
CDR3: CAWSYGTGQETQYF

size: once
V: TRBV7-3
J: TRBJ2-5
CDR3: CASRGQAEETQYF

size: .
V: TRBV18
J: TRBJ2-6
CDR3: CASSPQGLVTGANVLTF

size: .
V: TRBV10-3
J: TRBJ2-3
CDR3: CAMGDYRRDTQYF

size: .
V: TRBV7-3
J: TRBJ1-2
CDR3: CASSLPGANYGYTF

size: once
V: TRBV12-5
J: TRBJ2-1
CDR3: CASGPPRTSGLYNEQFF

size: .
V: TRBV29-1
J: TRBJ2-7
CDR3: CSVEEWDRDGEQYF

size: .
V: TRBV2
J: TRBJ2-7
CDR3: CATRLDRDEQYF

size: .
V: TRBV11-2
J: TRBJ2-3
CDR3: CASSPRQVQTTDTQYF

size: .
V: TRBV19
J: TRBJ1-3
CDR3: CASSIRGGGNTIYF

size: .
V: TRBV5-8
J: TRBJ2-7
CDR3: CASSSPAGSYEQYF

size: once
V: TRBV5-6
J: TRBJ2-7
CDR3: CASSHLSGRASYEQYF

size: .
V: TRBV6-1
J: TRBJ1-4
CDR3: CASSLGQFNEKLFF

size: .
V: TRBV6-1
J: TRBJ1-2
CDR3: CASSVRPQGSYNYGYTF

size: .
V: TRBV6-5
J: TRBJ2-2
CDR3: CASSGQGQLTGELFF

size: .
V: TRBV5-1
J: TRBJ2-2
CDR3: CASSSRDRALRGTGELFF

size: .
V: TRBV6-5
J: TRBJ2-7
CDR3: CASSRTGGAYEQYF

size: few
V: TRBV5-5
J: TRBJ2-7
CDR3: CASSSSGTGGEQYF

size: .
V: TRBV6-6
J: TRBJ1-5
CDR3: CASSYSPDRPNQPQHF

size: .
V: TRBV19
J: TRBJ1-5
CDR3: CASRSTLTGNQPQHF

size: .
V: TRBV18
J: TRBJ2-5
CDR3: CASSPGVQETQYF

size: .
V: TRBV30
J: TRBJ2-3
CDR3: CATSGSVDTQYF

size: few
V: TRBV7-9
J: TRBJ1-1
CDR3: CASSHGTTEAFF

size: .
V: TRBV6-5
J: TRBJ2-7
CDR3: CASRITSGPREQYF

size: .
V: TRBV6-6
J: TRBJ1-5
CDR3: CASSGTYSNQPQHF

size: .
V: TRBV7-9
J: TRBJ2-1
CDR3: CASSLRTGDEQFF

size: .
V: TRBV2
J: TRBJ2-1
CDR3: CASSEQGLATNEQFF

size: .
V: TRBV7-9
J: TRBJ2-2
CDR3: CASSLWTSGRVPGELFF